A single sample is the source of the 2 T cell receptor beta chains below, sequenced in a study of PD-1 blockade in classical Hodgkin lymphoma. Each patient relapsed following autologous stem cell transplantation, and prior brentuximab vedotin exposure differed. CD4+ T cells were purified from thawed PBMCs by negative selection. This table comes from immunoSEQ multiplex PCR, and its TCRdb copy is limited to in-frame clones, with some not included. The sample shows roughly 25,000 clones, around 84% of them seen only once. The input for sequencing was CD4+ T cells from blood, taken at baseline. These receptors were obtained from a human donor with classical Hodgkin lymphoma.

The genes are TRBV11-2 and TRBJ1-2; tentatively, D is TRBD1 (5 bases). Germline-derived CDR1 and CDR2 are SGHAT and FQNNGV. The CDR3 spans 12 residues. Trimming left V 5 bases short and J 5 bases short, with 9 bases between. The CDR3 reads CASSQEGYGYTF. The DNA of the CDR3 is TGTGCCAGCAGCCAGGAGGGGTATGGCTACACCTTC. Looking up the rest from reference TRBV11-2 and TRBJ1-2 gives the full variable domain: EAGVAQSPRYKIIEKRQSVAFWCNPISGHATLYWYQQILGQGPKLLIQFQNNGVVDDSQLPKDRFSAERLKGVDSTLKIQPAKLEDSAVYLCASSQEGYGYTFGSGTRLTVV.

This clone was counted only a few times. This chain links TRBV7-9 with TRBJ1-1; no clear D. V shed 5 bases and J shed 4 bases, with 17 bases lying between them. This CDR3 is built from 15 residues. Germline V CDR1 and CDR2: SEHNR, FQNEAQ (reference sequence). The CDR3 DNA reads TGTGCCAGCAGCCCTTCCATGGGGTGGGGCACTGAAGCTTTCTTT. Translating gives CASSPSMGWGTEAFF.